This paragraph covers one T cell receptor beta chain sequence. Its antigen remains unknown. Isolating CD4+ and CD8+ cells involved positive magnetic bead selection on an AutoMACS. Their purity was then checked by flow cytometry. The data were obtained in a study of somatic mutations in cytotoxic T cells in rheumatoid arthritis. Notes on the study in general: Increasing age coincided with elevated CD8+ clonality among rheumatoid arthritis patients, though not among healthy controls.

TCRdb's copy holds only in-frame clones and misses some; the assay was immunoSEQ multiplex PCR. The sample has 2,500 or so clones; approximately 76% are singletons. The clonotype originates from a woman between 35 and 50 years old with rheumatoid arthritis. Sample: CD8+ T cells sorted from blood.

The CDR3 DNA sequence: TGTGCCAGCAGTCTAGGACAGGGGTCCTACGAGCAGTACTTC. This encodes CASSLGQGSYEQYF. V gene TRBV27 combines with J gene TRBJ2-5, with TRBD1 matching over 9 bases. With the DNA end fitting TRBJ2-7 better, the J assignment may be wrong. The CDR3 is made up of 14 amino acids. CDR1 is MNHEY and CDR2 is SMNVEV in the germline V gene (reference sequence).